This TCR beta chain was obtained from a study of blood T cell repertoires in COVID-19. Study background: The United States, Italy and Spain were the sources of the acute and convalescent COVID-19 samples. Sample material is recorded as cDNA or gDNA derived from T cells, B-cell-depleted T cells, or PBMCs.

Per the authors' pipeline: Using reference gene primer amplification, nucleated cell counts were estimated. Profiling relied on immunoSEQ multiplex PCR, and the TCRdb table lists in-frame clones only, not all of them. Clone size and the V and J calls come from that table; the DNA yielded D and trimming. The sample shows around 180,000 clones, roughly three quarters of them seen only once. The Seattle patients, enrolled during active infection, were followed longitudinally. The V gene's germline CDR1 is MNHEY and CDR2 SVGAGI. J gave up 4 bases and V 0 bases, and 4 bases lay outside the gene matches. The CDR3 has 16 amino acids. There are many counts of this clone.

This TCR was sampled from a woman aged 80 or over with COVID-19, enrolled during active disease. The genes are TRBV6-5 and TRBJ1-2; 11 bases are a match to TRBD1. Specimen: peripheral blood. CDR3: CASSYSRTGGGYGYTF. The CDR3 DNA reads as TGTGCCAGCAGTTACTCGAGGACAGGGGGCGGCTATGGCTACACCTTC.